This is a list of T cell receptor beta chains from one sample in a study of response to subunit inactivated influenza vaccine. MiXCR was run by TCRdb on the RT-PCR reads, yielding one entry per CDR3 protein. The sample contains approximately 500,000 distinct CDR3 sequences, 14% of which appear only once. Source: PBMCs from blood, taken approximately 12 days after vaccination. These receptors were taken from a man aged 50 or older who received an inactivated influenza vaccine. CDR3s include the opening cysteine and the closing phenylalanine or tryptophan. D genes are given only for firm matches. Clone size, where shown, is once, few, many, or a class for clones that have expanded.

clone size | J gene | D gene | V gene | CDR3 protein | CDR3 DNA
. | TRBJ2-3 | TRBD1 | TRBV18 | CASSPYAGTGRADTQYF | TGTGCCAGCTCGCCTTATGCCGGGACAGGGAGGGCAGATACGCAGTATTTT
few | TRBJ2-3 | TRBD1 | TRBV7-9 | CASRRTGVADTQYF | TGTGCCAGCAGACGGACAGGGGTCGCAGATACGCAGTATTTT
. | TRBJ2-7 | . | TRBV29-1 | CSVEGQEYEQYF | TGCAGCGTTGAAGGACAGGAGTACGAGCAGTACTTC
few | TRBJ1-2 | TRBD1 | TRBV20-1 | CSAIARGNGYTF | TGCAGTGCTATCGCCAGGGGGAATGGCTACACCTTC
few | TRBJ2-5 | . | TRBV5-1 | CATARGNQETQYF | TGCGCCACCGCACGGGGTAATCAAGAGACCCAGTACTTC
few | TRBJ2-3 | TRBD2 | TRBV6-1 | CASSAGTSGSLTDTQYF | TGTGCCAGCAGCGCCGGGACTAGCGGTTCCCTCACAGATACGCAGTATTTT
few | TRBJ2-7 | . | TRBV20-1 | CSAMGDRGVYEQYF | TGCAGTGCTATGGGAGATAGGGGGGTTTACGAGCAGTACTTC
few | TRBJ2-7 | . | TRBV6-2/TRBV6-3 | CASSHYYGGPGEQYF | TGTGCCAGCAGCCACTACTACGGGGGGCCGGGCGAGCAGTACTTC
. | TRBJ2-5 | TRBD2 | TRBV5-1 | CASSLTLAGVQETQYF | TGCGCCAGCAGCTTAACGCTAGCGGGGGTCCAAGAGACCCAGTACTTC
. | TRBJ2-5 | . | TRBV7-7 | CASSLFPDNLGETQYF | TGTGCTAGCAGCTTATTCCCGGACAACCTAGGGGAGACCCAGTACTTC
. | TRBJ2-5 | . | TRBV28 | CASRFSSPHWTQYF | TGTGCCAGCAGGTTTTCAAGCCCCCATTGGACCCAGTACTTC
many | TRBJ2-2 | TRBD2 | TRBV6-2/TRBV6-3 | CASSARLAGGELFF | TGTGCCAGCAGTGCCCGACTAGCGGGCGGGGAGCTGTTTTTT
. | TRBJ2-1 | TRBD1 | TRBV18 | CASSPLQGSNSYNEQFF | TGTGCCAGCTCACCCCTACAGGGGTCAAACTCCTACAATGAGCAGTTCTTC
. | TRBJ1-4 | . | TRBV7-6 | CASSLVAGFGEEKLFF | TGTGCCAGCAGCTTAGTAGCGGGGTTCGGGGAAGAAAAACTGTTTTTT
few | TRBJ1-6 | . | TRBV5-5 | CASSGDIGSSYNSPLHF | TGTGCCAGCAGCGGGGACATTGGGAGCTCCTATAATTCACCCCTCCACTTT
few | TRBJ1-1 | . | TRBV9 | CASSVYPLAGVKAEAFF | TGTGCCAGCAGCGTATATCCCCTAGCAGGGGTAAAGGCTGAAGCTTTCTTT
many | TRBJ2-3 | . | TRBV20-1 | CSARGDQTDTQYF | TGCAGTGCTAGAGGGGACCAGACAGATACGCAGTATTTT
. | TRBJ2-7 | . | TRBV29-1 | CSVVVVGPGEQYF | TGCAGCGTTGTTGTTGTAGGGCCTGGAGAGCAGTACTTC
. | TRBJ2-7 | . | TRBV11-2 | CASSSIPYEQYF | TGTGCCAGCAGTTCTATCCCCTACGAGCAGTACTTC
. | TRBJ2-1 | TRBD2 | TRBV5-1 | CASSSGLAGGSSYNEQFF | TGCGCCAGCAGCTCCGGACTAGCGGGAGGCTCCTCCTACAATGAGCAGTTCTTC
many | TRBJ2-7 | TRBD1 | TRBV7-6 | CASSLFDREYEQYF | TGTGCCAGCAGCTTATTCGACAGGGAATACGAGCAGTACTTC
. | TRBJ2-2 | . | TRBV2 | CAGKGRITGELFF | TGTGCCGGAAAGGGACGGATCACCGGGGAGCTGTTTTTT
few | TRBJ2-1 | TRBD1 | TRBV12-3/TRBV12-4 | CASSSETGIFFEQFF | TGTGCCAGCAGTTCCGAGACAGGGATTTTTTTTGAGCAGTTCTTC
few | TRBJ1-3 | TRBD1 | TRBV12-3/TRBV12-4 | CASSGDRGTGNTIYF | TGTGCCAGCAGTGGGGACAGGGGGACAGGAAACACCATATATTTT
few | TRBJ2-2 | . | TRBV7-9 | CASSLDLWGGTGELFF | TGTGCCAGCAGCTTAGACCTCTGGGGCGGCACCGGGGAGCTGTTTTTT
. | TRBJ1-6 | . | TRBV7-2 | CASSSPDWNSPLHF | TGTGCCAGCAGCTCCCCGGACTGGAATTCACCCCTCCACTTT